The entry that follows covers one T cell receptor (beta chain) sequence. Antigen unknown. The sample comes from a study of cytomegalovirus exposure and HLA in healthy donors. The study ran its PCR with 60 Vbeta and 13 Jbeta primers. TCRdb keeps only in-frame clones here, not all; method: immunoSEQ multiplex PCR. The repertoire has approximately 150,000 clones, under 90% of them found once; the top ten carry roughly 4.7%. Study observations and caveats: For most TCR beta V segments, an earlier analysis put the productive rate at about 87% or about 30% of the time. When a later analysis compared HLA-associated TCR beta chains with equally common others, the HLA-associated chains turned out to be more clonally expanded and to have lower generation probabilities.

CDR3 length: 14 amino acids. From germline, CDR1 is LNHDA and CDR2 SQIVND (reference sequence). Between the trimmed V and J ends, which lost 3 bases and 1 base, there was a span of 9 bases. This rearrangement joins TRBV19 to TRBJ1-1; perhaps TRBD1 as D (5 bases). The sequencing input was PBMCs. This TCR came from a man aged 30 to 45 in good health and CMV-seronegative. The CDR3 loop is CASSIDRQNTEAFF. The CDR3 DNA reads TGTGCCAGTAGTATCGACAGACAGAACACTGAAGCTTTCTTT.